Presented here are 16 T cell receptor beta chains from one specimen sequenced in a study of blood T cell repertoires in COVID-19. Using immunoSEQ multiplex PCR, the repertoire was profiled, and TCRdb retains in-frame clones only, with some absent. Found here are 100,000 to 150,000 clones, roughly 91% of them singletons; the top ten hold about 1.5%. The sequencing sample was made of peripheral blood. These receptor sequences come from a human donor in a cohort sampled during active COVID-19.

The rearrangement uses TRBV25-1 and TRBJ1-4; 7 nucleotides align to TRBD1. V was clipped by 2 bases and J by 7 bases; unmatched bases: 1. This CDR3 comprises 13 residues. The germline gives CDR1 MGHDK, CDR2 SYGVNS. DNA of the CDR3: TGTGCCAGCAGTGAACCAGGGGGTGAAAAACTGTTTTTT. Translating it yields CASSEPGGEKLFF.

CDR3 sequence: CASSHPGQGYNSPLHF. In DNA form, the CDR3 reads TGTGCCAGCAGCCACCCCGGGCAGGGGTATAATTCACCCCTCCACTTT. The chain carries TRBV5-6 and TRBJ1-6, with D possibly matching TRBD1 (6 bases). This CDR3 region has 16 residues. V dropped 4 bases and J dropped 4 bases, with 15 bases sitting between them. Germline-derived CDR1 and CDR2 are SGHDT and YYEEEE.

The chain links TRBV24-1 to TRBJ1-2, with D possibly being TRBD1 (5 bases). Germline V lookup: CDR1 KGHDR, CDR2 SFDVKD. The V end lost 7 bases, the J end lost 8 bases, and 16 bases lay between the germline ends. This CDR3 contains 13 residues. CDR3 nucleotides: TGTGCCACCAGCCCGGGGGGGTGGCAAGGCTACACCTTC. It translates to CATSPGGWQGYTF.

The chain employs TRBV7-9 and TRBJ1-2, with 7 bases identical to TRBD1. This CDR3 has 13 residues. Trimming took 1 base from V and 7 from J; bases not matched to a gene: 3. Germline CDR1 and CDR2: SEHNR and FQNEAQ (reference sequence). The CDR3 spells CASSLEGAGGYTF. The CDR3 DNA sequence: TGTGCCAGCAGCTTAGAGGGGGCCGGTGGCTACACCTTC.

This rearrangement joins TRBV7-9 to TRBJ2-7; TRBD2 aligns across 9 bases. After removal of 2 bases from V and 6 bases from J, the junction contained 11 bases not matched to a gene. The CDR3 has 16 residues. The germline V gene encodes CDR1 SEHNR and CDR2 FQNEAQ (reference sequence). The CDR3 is CASSLTLAGGPGEQYF. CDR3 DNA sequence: TGTGCCAGCAGCTTAACCCTTGCGGGAGGGCCGGGCGAGCAGTACTTC.

In DNA form, the CDR3 reads TGTGCCAGCAGCTCCCAAGGCAGAGGAGGACAAGAGACCCAGTACTTC. Protein sequence: CASSSQGRGGQETQYF. The chain is built from TRBV5-6 and TRBJ2-5, with D tentatively TRBD2 (5 bases). CDR3 length equals 16 residues. The V end was cut by 3 bases, the J end by 2 bases, with 17 bases between. Germline V gene data show CDR1 as SGHDT and CDR2 as YYEEEE.

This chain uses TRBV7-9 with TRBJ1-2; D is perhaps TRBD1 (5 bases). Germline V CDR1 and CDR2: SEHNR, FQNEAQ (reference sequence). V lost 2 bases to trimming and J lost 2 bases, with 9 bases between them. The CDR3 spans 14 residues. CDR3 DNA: TGTGCCAGCAGCTTATCAGGGCCCAACTATGGCTACACCTTC. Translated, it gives CASSLSGPNYGYTF.

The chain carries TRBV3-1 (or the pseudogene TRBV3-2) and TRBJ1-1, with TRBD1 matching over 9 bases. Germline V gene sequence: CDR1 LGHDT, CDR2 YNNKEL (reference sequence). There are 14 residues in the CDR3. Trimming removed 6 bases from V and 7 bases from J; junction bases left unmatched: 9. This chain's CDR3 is CASSLLGQGLEAFF. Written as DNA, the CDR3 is TGTGCCAGCAGTCTCTTGGGACAGGGCCTTGAAGCTTTCTTT.

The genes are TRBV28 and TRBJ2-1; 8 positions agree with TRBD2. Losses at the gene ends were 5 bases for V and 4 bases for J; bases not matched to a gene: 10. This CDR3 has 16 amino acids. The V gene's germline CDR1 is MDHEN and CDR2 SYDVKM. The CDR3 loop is CASSSQGTRAYNEQFF. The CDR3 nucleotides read TGTGCCAGCAGTAGCCAAGGGACTAGGGCGTACAATGAGCAGTTCTTC.

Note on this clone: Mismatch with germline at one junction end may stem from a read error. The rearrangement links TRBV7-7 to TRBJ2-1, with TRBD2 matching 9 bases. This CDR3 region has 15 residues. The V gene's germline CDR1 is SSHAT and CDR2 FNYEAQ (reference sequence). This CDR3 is CASSKVAGGPNEQFF. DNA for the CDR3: TGTGCTAGCAGCAAAGTGGCGGGGGGGCCCAATGAGCAGTTCTTC. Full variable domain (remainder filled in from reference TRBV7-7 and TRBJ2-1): GAGVSQSPRYKVTKRGQDVTLRCDPISSHATLYWYQQALGQGPEFLTYFNYEAQPDKSGLPSDRFSAERPEGSISTLTIQRTEQRDSAMYRCASSKVAGGPNEQFFGPGTRLTVL.

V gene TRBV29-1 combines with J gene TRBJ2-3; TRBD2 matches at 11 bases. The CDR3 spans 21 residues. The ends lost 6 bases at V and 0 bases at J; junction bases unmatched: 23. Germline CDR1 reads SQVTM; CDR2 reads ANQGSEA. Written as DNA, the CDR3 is TGCAGCGTCCAAACATTTTCAGAGCTAGCGGGAGGCCGGATTAGCACAGATACGCAGTATTTT. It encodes CSVQTFSELAGGRISTDTQYF.

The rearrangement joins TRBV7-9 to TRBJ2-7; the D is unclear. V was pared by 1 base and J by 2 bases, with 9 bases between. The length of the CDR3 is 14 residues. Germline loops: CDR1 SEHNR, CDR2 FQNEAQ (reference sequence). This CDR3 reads CASSLVQLPYEQYF. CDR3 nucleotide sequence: TGTGCCAGCAGCTTAGTACAGCTACCCTACGAGCAGTACTTC.

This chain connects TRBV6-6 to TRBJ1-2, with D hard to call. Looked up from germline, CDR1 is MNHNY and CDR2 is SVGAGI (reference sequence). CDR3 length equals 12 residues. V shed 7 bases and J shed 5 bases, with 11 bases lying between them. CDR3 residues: CASIQQNYGYTF. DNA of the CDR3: TGTGCCAGCATCCAACAGAATTATGGCTACACCTTC.

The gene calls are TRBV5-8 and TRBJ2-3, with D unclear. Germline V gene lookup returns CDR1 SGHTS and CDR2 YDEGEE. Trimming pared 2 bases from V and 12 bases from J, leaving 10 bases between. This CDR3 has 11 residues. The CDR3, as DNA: TGTGCCAGCAGCTTTCCCGAGTCCCAGTATTTT. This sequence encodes CASSFPESQYF.

For the CDR3, the DNA is TGTGCCAGCAGTTACTCTCGACAGGGGCCAGCCACCTTC. Translation: CASSYSRQGPATF. The chain couples TRBV6-5 to TRBJ1-2; TRBD1 agrees at 8 bases. This CDR3 is built from 13 residues. The germline gives CDR1 MNHEY, CDR2 SVGAGI. V lost 0 bases, J lost 13 bases, and 7 bases stayed unmatched.

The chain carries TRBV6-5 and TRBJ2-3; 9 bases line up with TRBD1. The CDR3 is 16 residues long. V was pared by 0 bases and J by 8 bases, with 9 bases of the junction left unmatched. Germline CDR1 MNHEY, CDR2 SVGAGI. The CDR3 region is CASSYSTGGRSGTQYF. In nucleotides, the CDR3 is TGTGCCAGCAGTTACTCGACAGGGGGAAGAAGTGGTACGCAGTATTTT.